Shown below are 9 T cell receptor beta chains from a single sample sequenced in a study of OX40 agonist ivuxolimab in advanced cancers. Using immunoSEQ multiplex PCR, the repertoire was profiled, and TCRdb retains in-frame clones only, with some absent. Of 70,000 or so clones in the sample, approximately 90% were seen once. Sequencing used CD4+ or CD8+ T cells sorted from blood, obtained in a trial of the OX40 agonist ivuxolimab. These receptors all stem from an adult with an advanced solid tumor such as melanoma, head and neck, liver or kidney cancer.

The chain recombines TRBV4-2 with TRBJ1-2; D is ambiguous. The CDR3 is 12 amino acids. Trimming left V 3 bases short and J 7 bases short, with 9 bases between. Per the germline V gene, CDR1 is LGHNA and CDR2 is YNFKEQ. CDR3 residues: CASSQDRGGYTF. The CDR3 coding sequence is TGTGCCAGCAGCCAGGACCGGGGTGGCTACACCTTC.

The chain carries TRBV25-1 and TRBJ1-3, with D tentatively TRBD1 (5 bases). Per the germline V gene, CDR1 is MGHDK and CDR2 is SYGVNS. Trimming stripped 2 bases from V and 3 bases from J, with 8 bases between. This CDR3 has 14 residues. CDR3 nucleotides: TGTGCCAGCAGTGAACAGGGAAGTGGAAACACCATATATTTT. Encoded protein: CASSEQGSGNTIYF.

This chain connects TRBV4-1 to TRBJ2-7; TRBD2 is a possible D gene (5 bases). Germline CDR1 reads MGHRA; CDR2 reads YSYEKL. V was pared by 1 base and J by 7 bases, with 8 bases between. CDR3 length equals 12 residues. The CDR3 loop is CASSQVTGEQYF. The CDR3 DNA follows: TGCGCCAGCAGCCAAGTTACGGGAGAGCAGTACTTC.

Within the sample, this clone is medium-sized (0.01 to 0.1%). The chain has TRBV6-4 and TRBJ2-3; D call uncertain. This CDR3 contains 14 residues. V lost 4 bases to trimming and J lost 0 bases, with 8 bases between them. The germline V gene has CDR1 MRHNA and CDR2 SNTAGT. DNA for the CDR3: TGTGCCAGCAGTGTGAGTGACAGCACAGATACGCAGTATTTT. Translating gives CASSVSDSTDTQYF.

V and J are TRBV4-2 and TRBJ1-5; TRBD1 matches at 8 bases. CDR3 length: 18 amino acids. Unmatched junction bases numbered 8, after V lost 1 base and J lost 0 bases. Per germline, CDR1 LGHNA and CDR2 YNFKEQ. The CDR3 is CASSQVPDRGYSNQPQHF. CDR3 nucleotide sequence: TGTGCCAGCAGCCAAGTTCCAGACAGGGGCTATAGCAATCAGCCCCAGCATTTT.

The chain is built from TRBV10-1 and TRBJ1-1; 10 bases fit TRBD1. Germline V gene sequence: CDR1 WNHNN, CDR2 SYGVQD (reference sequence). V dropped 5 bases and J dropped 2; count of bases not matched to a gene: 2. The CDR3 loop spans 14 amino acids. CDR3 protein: CASSRQGANTEAFF. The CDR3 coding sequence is TGCGCCAGCAGTAGACAGGGGGCAAACACTGAAGCTTTCTTT.

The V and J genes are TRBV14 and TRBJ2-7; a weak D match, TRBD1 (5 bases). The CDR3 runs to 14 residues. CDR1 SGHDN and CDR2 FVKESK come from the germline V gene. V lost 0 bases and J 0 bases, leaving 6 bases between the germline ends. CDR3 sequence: CASSQEGVSYEQYF. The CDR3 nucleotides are TGTGCCAGCAGCCAAGAAGGGGTCTCCTACGAGCAGTACTTC. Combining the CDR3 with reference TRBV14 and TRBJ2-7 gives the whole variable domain EAGVTQFPSHSVIEKGQTVTLRCDPISGHDNLYWYRRVMGKEIKFLLHFVKESKQDESGMPNNRFLAERTGGTYSTLKVQPAELEDSGVYFCASSQEGVSYEQYFGPGTRLTVT.

CDR3 sequence (DNA): TGTGCCAGCAGCAAGAATAAAGAGACCCAGTACTTC. Its protein is CASSKNKETQYF. The V call is TRBV6-1, the J call TRBJ2-5; D uncertain. The CDR3 consists of 12 residues. Germline-derived CDR1 and CDR2 are MNHNS and SASEGT. V lost 6 bases, J lost 3 bases, and 8 bases lay in between.

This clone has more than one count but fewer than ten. In DNA, the CDR3 is TGCGCCAGCAGCCAAGAATCTTACTATGGCTACACCTTC. This translates into CASSQESYYGYTF. The rearrangement joins TRBV4-3 to TRBJ1-2; D gene uncertain. V was cut by 0 bases and J by 3 bases, with 5 bases left in between. Per the germline V gene, CDR1 is LGHNA and CDR2 is YSLEER. The CDR3 totals 13 residues.